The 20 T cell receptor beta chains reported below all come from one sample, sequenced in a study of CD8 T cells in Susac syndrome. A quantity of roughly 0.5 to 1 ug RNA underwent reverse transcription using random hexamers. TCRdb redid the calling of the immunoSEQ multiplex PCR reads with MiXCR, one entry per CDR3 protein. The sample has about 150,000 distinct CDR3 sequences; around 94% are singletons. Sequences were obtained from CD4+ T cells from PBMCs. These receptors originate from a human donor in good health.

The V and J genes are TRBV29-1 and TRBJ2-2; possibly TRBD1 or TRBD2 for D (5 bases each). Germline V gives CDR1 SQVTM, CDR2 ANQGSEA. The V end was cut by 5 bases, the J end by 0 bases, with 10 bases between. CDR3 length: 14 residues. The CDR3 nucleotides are TGCAGCGTTCAGGGAGTCGCGAACACCGGGGAGCTGTTTTTT. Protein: CSVQGVANTGELFF.

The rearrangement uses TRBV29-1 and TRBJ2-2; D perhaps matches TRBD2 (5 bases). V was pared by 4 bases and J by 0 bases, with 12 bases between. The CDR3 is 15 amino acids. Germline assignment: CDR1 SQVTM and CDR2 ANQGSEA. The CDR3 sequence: CSVGGLTTNTGELFF. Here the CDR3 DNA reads TGCAGCGTTGGGGGTCTGACTACGAACACCGGGGAGCTGTTTTTT.

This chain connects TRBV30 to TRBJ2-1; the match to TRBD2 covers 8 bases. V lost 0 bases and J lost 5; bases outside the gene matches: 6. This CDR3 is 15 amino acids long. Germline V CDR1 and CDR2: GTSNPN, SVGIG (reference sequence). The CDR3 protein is CAWSVVGRDDNEQFF. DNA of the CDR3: TGTGCCTGGAGTGTAGTCGGGAGGGATGACAATGAGCAGTTCTTC.

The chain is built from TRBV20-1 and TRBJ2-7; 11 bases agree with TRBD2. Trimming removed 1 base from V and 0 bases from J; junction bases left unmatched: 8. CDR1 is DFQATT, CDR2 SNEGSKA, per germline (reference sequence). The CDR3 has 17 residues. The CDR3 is CSARVMNSGRGSYEQYF. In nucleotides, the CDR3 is TGCAGTGCTAGAGTCATGAATAGCGGGAGGGGCTCCTACGAGCAGTACTTC.

The CDR3 DNA is TGCAGTGCTACGCGCGGGAGTTCCTACAATGAGCAGTTCTTC. This encodes CSATRGSSYNEQFF. The V gene is TRBV20-1, the J gene TRBJ2-1, with 7 bases that match TRBD2. The CDR3 spans 14 residues. Germline loops: CDR1 DFQATT, CDR2 SNEGSKA (reference sequence). V shed 4 bases and J 1 base; nucleotides not matched to a gene: 4.

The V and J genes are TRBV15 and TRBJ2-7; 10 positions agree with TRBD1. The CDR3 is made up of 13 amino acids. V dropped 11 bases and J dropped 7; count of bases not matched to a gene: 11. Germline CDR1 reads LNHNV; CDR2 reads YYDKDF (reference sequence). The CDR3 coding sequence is TGTGCCTCTAGCCGGGACAGGGGCCGGGAGCAGTACTTC. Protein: CASSRDRGREQYF.

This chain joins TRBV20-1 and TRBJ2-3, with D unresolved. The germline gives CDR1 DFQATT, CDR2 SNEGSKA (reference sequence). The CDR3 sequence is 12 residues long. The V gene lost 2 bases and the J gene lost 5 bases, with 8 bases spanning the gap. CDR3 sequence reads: CSARYPGDTQYF. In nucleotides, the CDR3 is TGCAGTGCTAGATACCCGGGAGATACGCAGTATTTT.

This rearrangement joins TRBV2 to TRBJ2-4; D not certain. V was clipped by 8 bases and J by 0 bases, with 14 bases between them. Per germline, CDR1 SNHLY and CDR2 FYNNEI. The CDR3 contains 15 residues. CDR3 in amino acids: CASRSSWVAKNIQYF. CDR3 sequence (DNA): TGTGCCAGCCGATCGTCTTGGGTAGCCAAAAACATTCAGTACTTC.

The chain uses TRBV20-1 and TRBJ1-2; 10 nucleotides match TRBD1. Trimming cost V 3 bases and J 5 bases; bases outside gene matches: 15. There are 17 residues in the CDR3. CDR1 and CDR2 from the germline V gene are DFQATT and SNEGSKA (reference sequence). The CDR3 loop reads CSASLRGTGVNLYGYTF. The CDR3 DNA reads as TGCAGTGCTAGCCTTCGAGGGACAGGGGTCAATCTTTATGGCTACACCTTC.

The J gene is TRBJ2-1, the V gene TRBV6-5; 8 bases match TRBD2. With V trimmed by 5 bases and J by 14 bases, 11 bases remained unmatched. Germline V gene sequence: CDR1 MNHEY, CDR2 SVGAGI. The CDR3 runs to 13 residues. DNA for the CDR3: TGTGCCAGCAGTCAGGGACTAGAACGGAGTAAGTTCTTC. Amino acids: CASSQGLERSKFF.

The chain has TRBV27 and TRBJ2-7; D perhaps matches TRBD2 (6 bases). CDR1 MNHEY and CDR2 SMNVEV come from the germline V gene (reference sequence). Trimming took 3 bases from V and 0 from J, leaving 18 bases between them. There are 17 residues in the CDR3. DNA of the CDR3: TGTGCCAGCAGTTTTCGGGTAGCGGCCCTCAGCTCCTACGAGCAGTACTTC. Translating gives CASSFRVAALSSYEQYF.

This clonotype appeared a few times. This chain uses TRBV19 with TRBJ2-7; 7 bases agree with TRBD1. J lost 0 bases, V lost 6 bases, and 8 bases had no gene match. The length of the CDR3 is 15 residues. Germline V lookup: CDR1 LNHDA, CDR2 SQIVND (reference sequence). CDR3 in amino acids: CASSRDSPSSYEQYF. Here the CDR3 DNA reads TGTGCCAGTAGCCGGGACAGCCCAAGCTCCTACGAGCAGTACTTC.

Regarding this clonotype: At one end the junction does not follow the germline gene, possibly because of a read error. The CDR3 DNA reads as TGTGCATGGAGTAGGGTCAGGACAGGAGGGAACACTGAAGCTTTCTTT. Protein product: CAWSRVRTGGNTEAFF. The rearrangement uses TRBV30 and TRBJ1-1; TRBD1 agrees at 7 bases. The CDR3 consists of 16 residues. Germline V gene lookup returns CDR1 GTSNPN and CDR2 SVGIG (reference sequence).

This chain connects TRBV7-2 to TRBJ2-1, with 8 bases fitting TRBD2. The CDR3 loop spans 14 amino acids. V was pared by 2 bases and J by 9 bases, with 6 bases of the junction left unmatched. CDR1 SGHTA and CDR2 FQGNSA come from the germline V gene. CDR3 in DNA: TGTGCCAGCAGCTTAATGAGCGGGAGTGCTGAGCAGTTCTTC. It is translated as CASSLMSGSAEQFF.

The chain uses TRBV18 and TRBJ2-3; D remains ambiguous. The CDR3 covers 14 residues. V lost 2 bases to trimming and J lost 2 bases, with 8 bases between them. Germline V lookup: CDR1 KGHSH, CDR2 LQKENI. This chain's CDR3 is CASSPAEHTDTQYF. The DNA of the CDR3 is TGTGCCAGCTCACCAGCCGAACACACAGATACGCAGTATTTT.

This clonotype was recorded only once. CDR3 in amino acids: CASSAGGAGQETQYF. In nucleotides, the CDR3 is TGTGCCAGCAGCGCAGGGGGTGCGGGCCAAGAGACCCAGTACTTC. V gene TRBV7-8 combines with J gene TRBJ2-5; 7 bases align to TRBD1. Trimming cost V 5 bases and J 1 base; bases outside gene matches: 7. The germline V gene has CDR1 SGHVS and CDR2 FQNEAQ. The CDR3 spans 15 residues.

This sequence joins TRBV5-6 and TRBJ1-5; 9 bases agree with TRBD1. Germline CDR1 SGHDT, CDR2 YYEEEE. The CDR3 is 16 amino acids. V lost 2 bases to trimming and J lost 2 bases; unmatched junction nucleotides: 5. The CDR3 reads CASSFNRGRRNQPQHF. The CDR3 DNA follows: TGTGCCAGCAGCTTTAACAGGGGGCGACGCAATCAGCCCCAGCATTTT.

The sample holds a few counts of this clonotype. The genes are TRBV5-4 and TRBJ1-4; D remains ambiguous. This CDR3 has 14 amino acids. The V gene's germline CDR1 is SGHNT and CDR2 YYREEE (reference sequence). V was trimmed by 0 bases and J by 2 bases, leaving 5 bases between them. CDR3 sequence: CASSLGSTNEKLFF. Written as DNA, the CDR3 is TGTGCCAGCAGCTTGGGGTCCACTAATGAAAAACTGTTTTTT.

The CDR3, as DNA: TGTGCCAGCCAACAGGGGAGCGGTGAGACTCGGTACTTC. Protein sequence: CASQQGSGETRYF. J is TRBJ2-5 and V is TRBV27; TRBD1 matches at 7 bases. The CDR3 has 13 amino acids. CDR1 and CDR2 from the germline V gene are MNHEY and SMNVEV (reference sequence). With 8 bases clipped from V and 13 bases from J, the junction kept 16 bases outside the gene matches.

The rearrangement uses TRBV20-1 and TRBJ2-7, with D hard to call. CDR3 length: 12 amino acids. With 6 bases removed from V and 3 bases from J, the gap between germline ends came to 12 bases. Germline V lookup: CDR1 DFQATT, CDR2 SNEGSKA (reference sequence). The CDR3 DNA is TGCAGTGCCAATAGGCCCATCTACGAGCAGTACTTC. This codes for CSANRPIYEQYF.